This TCR beta chain appears in the sequencing data of a study of T cell repertoires in cytomegalovirus infection. Study-wide background: Based on public TCR beta signatures, there were indications of CMV infection and of a matching HLA type.

On this clonotype: What it binds is unknown.

A single record per CDR3 protein comes from TCRdb applying MiXCR to the reads. The sample consists of around 550,000 distinct CDR3 sequences, 26% of them appearing once. General study points: Totalled public TCR beta family frequency picked out people who carried CMV plus the relevant HLA. CMV-specific TCR beta clonotypes restricted by HLA-C dominated the ex vivo response.

Trimming left V 8 bases short and J 1 base short, with 8 bases between. The CDR3 consists of 12 residues. The germline gives CDR1 MNHNY, CDR2 SVGAGI (reference sequence). The material sequenced was PBMCs. The chain employs TRBV6-6 and TRBJ2-5, with D unclear. The clonotype originates from a human donor in good health (CMV status not recorded). Some clones in this sample may be carry-over from other donors' samples. The CDR3 region is CASGWPQETQYF. The CDR3 coding sequence is TGTGCCAGCGGGTGGCCCCAAGAGACCCAGTACTTC.